A single sample is the source of the 31 T cell receptor beta chains below, sequenced in a study of cytomegalovirus exposure and HLA in healthy donors. The PCR ran on 60 Vbeta and 13 Jbeta primers. The data were produced by immunoSEQ multiplex PCR, yet TCRdb's version contains in-frame clones alone and is incomplete. Listed are over 110,000 clones; about 0.96% falls within the top ten. Sample: PBMCs. These receptor sequences come from a male donor in good health and CMV-seronegative.

The chain employs TRBV28 and TRBJ2-5; 11 positions agree with TRBD2. V dropped 7 bases and J dropped 1; count of bases not matched to a gene: 8. Germline CDR1 MDHEN, CDR2 SYDVKM. The length of the CDR3 is 16 residues. CDR3 amino acids: CASTPGTSGFQETQYF. CDR3 bases: TGTGCCAGCACTCCAGGGACTAGCGGATTCCAAGAGACCCAGTACTTC. Combining the CDR3 with reference TRBV28 and TRBJ2-5 gives the whole variable domain DVKVTQSSRYLVKRTGEKVFLECVQDMDHENMFWYRQDPGLGLRLIYFSYDVKMKEKGDIPEGYSVSREKKERFSLILESASTNQTSMYLCASTPGTSGFQETQYFGPGTRLLVL.

The chain carries TRBV30 and TRBJ1-1; TRBD1 matches at 10 bases. Germline CDR1 and CDR2: GTSNPN and SVGIG (reference sequence). V dropped 5 bases and J dropped 7; count of bases not matched to a gene: 4. The CDR3 has 12 residues. As DNA, the CDR3 is TGTGCCTGGGGGGACAGGGGCAGTGAAGCTTTCTTT. Its translation is CAWGDRGSEAFF. The complete variable domain, with remaining parts taken from reference TRBV30 and TRBJ1-1, reads SQTIHQWPATLVQPVGSPLSLECTVEGTSNPNLYWYRQAAGRGLQLLFYSVGIGQISSEVPQNLSASRPQDRQFILSSKKLLLSDSGFYLCAWGDRGSEAFFGQGTRLTVV.

The chain has TRBV7-6 and TRBJ1-2; 11 positions match TRBD1. V gave up 5 bases and J gave up 8 bases; unmatched junction bases: 13. Germline V CDR1 and CDR2: SGHVS, FNYEAQ. This CDR3 comprises 16 residues. Written as DNA, the CDR3 is TGTGCCAGCAGCCTCCTAGTTGGACAGGGGGCGAAAGGCTACACCTTC. This codes for CASSLLVGQGAKGYTF.

The chain recombines TRBV7-2 with TRBJ1-6; TRBD1 is a possible D gene (6 bases). The CDR3 totals 14 residues. The V and J ends lost 3 bases and 5 bases respectively, with 8 bases between them. Looked up from germline, CDR1 is SGHTA and CDR2 is FQGNSA. In nucleotides, the CDR3 is TGTGCCAGCAGCTTGGGACACCATAATTCACCCCTCCACTTT. Protein product: CASSLGHHNSPLHF.

This chain links TRBV5-4 with TRBJ1-1; 10 bases agree with TRBD1. The V gene's germline CDR1 is SGHNT and CDR2 YYREEE (reference sequence). The CDR3 loop spans 14 amino acids. V dropped 4 bases and J dropped 4; count of bases not matched to a gene: 4. CDR3 sequence (DNA): TGTGCCAGCAGCACGGACAGGGGGAGCACTGAAGCTTTCTTT. As protein: CASSTDRGSTEAFF.

The rearrangement joins TRBV30 to TRBJ1-2; D remains ambiguous. V lost 0 bases and J lost 1, with 12 bases in between. The CDR3 spans 15 residues. Germline V lookup: CDR1 GTSNPN, CDR2 SVGIG (reference sequence). The chain's CDR3 is CAWSVWGGGNYGYTF. The CDR3 DNA reads as TGTGCCTGGAGTGTCTGGGGAGGAGGTAACTATGGCTACACCTTC.

This chain uses TRBV4-1 with TRBJ1-5; unclear D gene. The CDR3 is 18 amino acids. Germline V gene lookup returns CDR1 MGHRA and CDR2 YSYEKL. V lost 5 bases and J lost 2, with 22 bases in between. The CDR3 DNA reads TGCGCCAGCAGCGAGATGGGTGAGTGGCGAGGAGGCAATCAGCCCCAGCATTTT. This sequence encodes CASSEMGEWRGGNQPQHF.

The rearrangement joins TRBV6-5 to TRBJ1-1; 11 positions match TRBD1. CDR3 size: 14 residues. J was trimmed by 4 bases and V by 2 bases; bases with no gene match: 0. In germline, CDR1 is MNHEY, CDR2 SVGAGI. The CDR3 sequence: CASSYGQGATEAFF. Written as DNA, the CDR3 is TGTGCCAGCAGTTACGGACAGGGGGCCACTGAAGCTTTCTTT.

The chain combines TRBV30 with TRBJ2-7, with 11 bases lining up with TRBD2. The junction had 6 bases not matched to a gene; V was cut back by 3 bases and J by 5 bases. The CDR3 is made up of 14 amino acids. Germline V gene lookup returns CDR1 GTSNPN and CDR2 SVGIG (reference sequence). DNA for the CDR3: TGTGCCTGGAGGGTAGCGGGGGGGCCACACGAGCAGTACTTC. Amino acid sequence: CAWRVAGGPHEQYF.

The chain uses TRBV9 and TRBJ2-1; TRBD2 agrees at 14 bases. The V and J ends lost 7 bases and 9 bases, in that order; junction bases with no gene match: 0. The CDR3 is made up of 12 amino acids. Germline V gene data show CDR1 as SGDLS and CDR2 as YYNGEE. The CDR3 loop is CASGLAGGEQFF. In DNA, the CDR3 is TGTGCCAGCGGACTAGCGGGGGGTGAGCAGTTCTTC. The full variable domain, in which reference TRBV9 and TRBJ2-1 provide the parts outside the CDR3, is DSGVTQTPKHLITATGQRVTLRCSPRSGDLSVYWYQQSLDQGLQFLIQYYNGEERAKGNILERFSAQQFPDLHSELNLSSLELGDSALYFCASGLAGGEQFFGPGTRLTVL.

The V call is TRBV2, the J call TRBJ1-2; the D is unclear. This CDR3 comprises 14 residues. CDR1 is SNHLY, CDR2 FYNNEI, per germline. Deletions cut 2 bases from V and 4 bases from J, with 11 bases between. CDR3 loop: CASSEPAVAYGYTF. DNA for the CDR3: TGTGCCAGCAGTGAACCGGCGGTGGCCTATGGCTACACCTTC.

V gene TRBV14 combines with J gene TRBJ1-4; D might be TRBD1 (5 bases). V was pared by 0 bases and J by 8 bases, with 13 bases between. There are 15 residues in the CDR3. Germline CDR1 reads SGHDN; CDR2 reads FVKESK. The CDR3: CASSQEGRGAEKLFF. CDR3 nucleotide sequence: TGTGCCAGCAGCCAAGAGGGGCGGGGAGCCGAAAAACTGTTTTTT.

The rearrangement joins TRBV5-6 to TRBJ1-2; D is perhaps TRBD1 (6 bases). The CDR3 is 14 amino acids. Trimming took off 0 bases at V and 7 bases at J, with 13 bases between the two ends. Germline assignment: CDR1 SGHDT and CDR2 YYEEEE. CDR3 residues: CASSLAGGGFGYTF. The CDR3 nucleotides read TGTGCCAGCAGCTTGGCGGGAGGGGGGTTTGGCTACACCTTC.

The chain uses TRBV29-1 and TRBJ1-2; TRBD1 agrees at 10 bases. The CDR3 is 14 amino acids. The V and J ends lost 5 bases and 6 bases, in that order; junction bases with no gene match: 9. CDR1 and CDR2 (germline): SQVTM, ANQGSEA. CDR3 protein: CSVITGTGADGYTF. CDR3 nucleotides: TGCAGCGTTATAACCGGGACAGGGGCGGATGGCTACACCTTC. The full variable domain, completed using reference TRBV29-1 and TRBJ1-2, is SAVISQKPSRDICQRGTSLTIQCQVDSQVTMMFWYRQQPGQSLTLIATANQGSEATYESGFVIDKFPISRPNLTFSTLTVSNMSPEDSSIYLCSVITGTGADGYTFGSGTRLTVV.

The J gene is TRBJ2-3, the V gene TRBV7-2, with D possibly matching TRBD1 (6 bases). V lost 8 bases and J lost 0, with 12 bases in between. CDR3 length equals 14 residues. CDR1 SGHTA and CDR2 FQGNSA come from the germline V gene. Here the CDR3 reads CASGWTESTDTQYF. Written as DNA, the CDR3 is TGTGCCAGCGGTTGGACAGAGAGCACAGATACGCAGTATTTT.

The CDR3 region is CASRPPNSGNPYEQYF. CDR3 bases: TGTGCCAGCAGACCTCCTAATTCGGGGAACCCCTACGAGCAGTACTTC. The rearrangement links TRBV6-6 to TRBJ2-7; maybe TRBD2 (5 bases). The CDR3 length is 16 residues. Between the trimmed V and J ends, which lost 6 bases and 2 bases, there was a span of 20 bases. Germline CDR1 and CDR2: MNHNY and SVGAGI (reference sequence).

V is TRBV6-5 and J is TRBJ2-2; D is uncertain. Deletions cut 2 bases from V and 7 bases from J, with 11 bases between. The V gene's germline CDR1 is MNHEY and CDR2 SVGAGI. There are 14 residues in the CDR3. CDR3 region: CASSYLGLGGELFF. Written as DNA, the CDR3 is TGTGCCAGCAGTTACCTAGGATTAGGCGGGGAGCTGTTTTTT.

The chain combines TRBV19 with TRBJ2-7, with D possibly TRBD2 on 6 matching bases. CDR3 size: 16 residues. In germline, CDR1 is LNHDA, CDR2 SQIVND (reference sequence). Trimming pared 3 bases from V and 0 bases from J, leaving 15 bases between. The CDR3 here is CASSMNPGTGSYEQYF. The CDR3 DNA is TGTGCCAGTAGTATGAACCCCGGGACTGGCTCCTACGAGCAGTACTTC.

The chain is built from TRBV19 and TRBJ2-2, with D possibly being TRBD2 (7 bases). The CDR3 has 15 amino acids. Germline CDR1 reads LNHDA; CDR2 reads SQIVND (reference sequence). V was trimmed by 7 bases and J by 7 bases, leaving 19 bases between them. CDR3 in DNA: TGTGCCAGTAATAAGGGGGGGAGTCCAGGCGGGGAGCTGTTTTTT. Its translation is CASNKGGSPGGELFF. Supplemented by reference TRBV19 and TRBJ2-2, the full variable domain reads DGGITQSPKYLFRKEGQNVTLSCEQNLNHDAMYWYRQDPGQGLRLIYYSQIVNDFQKGDIAEGYSVSREKKESFPLTVTSAQKNPTAFYLCASNKGGSPGGELFFGEGSRLTVL.

The chain is built from TRBV7-2 and TRBJ1-3; D ambiguous. Germline CDR1 and CDR2: SGHTA and FQGNSA. This CDR3 contains 14 residues. The ends were cut back, 2 bases at V and 0 bases at J, with 5 bases in the middle. The CDR3 region has the DNA TGTGCCAGCAGCTTATTCGGCTCTGGAAACACCATATATTTT. Its protein is CASSLFGSGNTIYF.

The chain combines TRBV7-8 with TRBJ1-2; D gene unclear. Germline-derived CDR1 and CDR2 are SGHVS and FQNEAQ. The CDR3 is made up of 14 amino acids. With 3 bases removed from V and 0 bases from J, the gap between germline ends came to 8 bases. CDR3 nucleotide sequence: TGTGCCAGCAGCTTGTTGGCAGCTAACTATGGCTACACCTTC. Its protein product is CASSLLAANYGYTF. Looking up the rest from reference TRBV7-8 and TRBJ1-2 gives the full variable domain: GAGVSQSPRYKVAKRGQDVALRCDPISGHVSLFWYQQALGQGPEFLTYFQNEAQLDKSGLPSDRFFAERPEGSVSTLKIQRTQQEDSAVYLCASSLLAANYGYTFGSGTRLTVV.

V is TRBV6-6 and J is TRBJ2-1; the D gene is possibly TRBD2 (6 bases). Looked up from germline, CDR1 is MNHNY and CDR2 is SVGAGI (reference sequence). This CDR3 contains 16 residues. V lost 6 bases and J lost 5, with 20 bases in between. As DNA, the CDR3 is TGTGCCAGCAGCTACCGCGGGAACACGCGTAACAATGAGCAGTTCTTC. The encoded protein is CASSYRGNTRNNEQFF.

CDR3 residues: CASGAYQYTEAFF. In DNA, the CDR3 is TGTGCTAGTGGTGCTTATCAGTACACTGAAGCTTTCTTT. The V call is TRBV12-5, the J call TRBJ1-1; no definite D call. The CDR3 has 13 residues. Trimming took 5 bases from V and 3 from J, leaving 10 bases between them. Germline CDR1 reads LGHNT; CDR2 reads FRNRAP.

The chain is built from TRBV5-1 and TRBJ2-2, with D uncertain. Trimming took off 4 bases at V and 6 bases at J, with 16 bases between the two ends. This CDR3 contains 15 residues. Germline loops: CDR1 SGHRS, CDR2 YFSETQ. The CDR3 reads CASSPPSSVAGELFF. Here the CDR3 DNA reads TGCGCCAGCAGCCCCCCTAGTTCAGTGGCCGGGGAGCTGTTTTTT.

J is TRBJ1-1 and V is TRBV7-9; D may be TRBD1 (5 bases). V lost 1 base to trimming and J lost 11 bases, with 17 bases between them. Germline V CDR1 and CDR2: SEHNR, FQNEAQ (reference sequence). The CDR3 loop spans 14 amino acids. In nucleotides, the CDR3 is TGTGCCAGCAGCTTAGTGGGGGGGGGTACATCGGCTTTCTTT. It yields the protein CASSLVGGGTSAFF.

The genes are TRBV7-9 and TRBJ2-1; TRBD2 might be the D (5 bases). Trimming pared 1 base from V and 11 bases from J, leaving 12 bases between. CDR3 size: 13 residues. In germline, CDR1 is SEHNR, CDR2 FQNEAQ (reference sequence). This CDR3 reads CASSLVSGTQQFF. The CDR3 nucleotides are TGTGCCAGCAGCTTAGTGTCGGGAACACAGCAGTTCTTC.

The V and J genes are TRBV19 and TRBJ2-3; no definite D call. CDR3 length: 15 residues. Per the germline V gene, CDR1 is LNHDA and CDR2 is SQIVND (reference sequence). V lost 0 bases, J lost 0 bases, and 7 bases lay in between. The CDR3 region has the DNA TGTGCCAGTAGTATAGACAAGCCTAGCACAGATACGCAGTATTTT. Encoded protein: CASSIDKPSTDTQYF.

The chain is built from TRBV28 and TRBJ1-2; D remains unclear. This CDR3 contains 14 residues. The V end was cut by 4 bases, the J end by 5 bases, with 14 bases between. Per germline, CDR1 MDHEN and CDR2 SYDVKM. For the CDR3, the DNA is TGTGCCAGCAGTTCCCCCACGCCGGGATATGGCTACACCTTC. The encoded protein is CASSSPTPGYGYTF.

This chain links TRBV30 with TRBJ2-3; D may be TRBD2 (6 bases). The CDR3 is 13 amino acids. Germline CDR1 is GTSNPN and CDR2 is SVGIG (reference sequence). V lost 5 bases, J lost 2 bases, and 11 bases lay in between. The CDR3, as DNA: TGTGCCTGGGAGGAGGGAGACACAGATACGCAGTATTTT. Translated, it gives CAWEEGDTDTQYF.

The rearrangement joins TRBV18 to TRBJ2-3; D is ambiguous. Per germline, CDR1 KGHSH and CDR2 LQKENI. The V gene lost 4 bases and the J gene lost 6 bases, with 11 bases spanning the gap. CDR3 length: 13 residues. The CDR3: CASSRLPKDTQYF. The CDR3 DNA follows: TGTGCCAGCTCACGCTTACCTAAGGATACGCAGTATTTT.

The V call is TRBV27, the J call TRBJ1-5; TRBD1 agrees at 8 bases. V shed 5 bases, J shed 2 bases, and the junction held 11 bases outside the gene matches. In germline, CDR1 is MNHEY, CDR2 SMNVEV (reference sequence). There are 17 residues in the CDR3. CDR3 residues: CASSITQGALGNQPQHF. CDR3 nucleotides: TGTGCCAGCAGTATAACCCAGGGGGCTCTTGGCAATCAGCCCCAGCATTTT.